This entry concerns a single T cell receptor beta chain. Antigen unknown. Trimming took 6 bases from V and 8 from J, leaving 19 bases between them. CDR1 and CDR2 from the germline V gene are SNHLY and FYNNEI. This CDR3 has 14 amino acids. The data were produced by immunoSEQ multiplex PCR, yet TCRdb's version contains in-frame clones alone and is incomplete. The profile covers some 120,000 clones, with about nine tenths appearing a single time and just over 7% taken by the ten largest. The sample comes from a study of T cell responses to AZD1222 COVID-19 vaccine. Whole-study results and caveats: Among AZD1222 vaccinees, only five to seven were seropositive at baseline.

The TCR comes from an adult in good health. J is TRBJ1-2 and V is TRBV2; a possible D gene is TRBD1 (5 bases). Sequences were derived from peripheral blood, sampled on day 0 of AZD1222 vaccination. The CDR3 bases are TGTGCCAGCAGCGGGGGGACCCAAGCGTTCGGCTACACCTTC. Protein product: CASSGGTQAFGYTF.